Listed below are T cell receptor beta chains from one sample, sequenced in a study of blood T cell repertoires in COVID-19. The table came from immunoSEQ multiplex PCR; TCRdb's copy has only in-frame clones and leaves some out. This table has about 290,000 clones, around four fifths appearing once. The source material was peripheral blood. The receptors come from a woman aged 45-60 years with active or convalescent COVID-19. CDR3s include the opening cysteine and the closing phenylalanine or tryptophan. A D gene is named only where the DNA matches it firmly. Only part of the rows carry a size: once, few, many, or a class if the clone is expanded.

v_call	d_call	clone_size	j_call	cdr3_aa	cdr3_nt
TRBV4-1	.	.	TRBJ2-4	CASSQGWGSEKNIQYF	TGCGCCAGCAGCCAAGGATGGGGTAGCGAGAAAAACATTCAGTACTTC
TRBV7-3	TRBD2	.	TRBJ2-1	CASSRTSGLGEQFF	TGTGCCAGCAGCCGGACTAGCGGCCTGGGTGAGCAGTTCTTC
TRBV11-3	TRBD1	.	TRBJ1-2	CASSPWPGQGTNYGYTF	TGTGCCAGCAGCCCCTGGCCCGGACAGGGGACTAACTATGGCTACACCTTC
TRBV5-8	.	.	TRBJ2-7	CASSSGDVRGSYEQYF	TGTGCCAGCAGCTCGGGAGATGTTCGGGGATCCTACGAGCAGTACTTC
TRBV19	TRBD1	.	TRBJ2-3	CASRNTGGSDTQYF	TGTGCCAGTAGAAATACAGGGGGCTCGGATACGCAGTATTTT
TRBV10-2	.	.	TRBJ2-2	CASSESCMWRGFWAQEIAGELFF	TGCGCCAGCAGTGAGTCTTGTATGTGGAGGGGCTTTTGGGCCCAAGAGATCGCCGGGGAGCTGTTTTTT
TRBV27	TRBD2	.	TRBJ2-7	CASSFLAGGGEQYF	TGTGCCAGCAGTTTCCTAGCGGGAGGAGGGGAGCAGTACTTC
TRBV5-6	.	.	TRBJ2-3	CASTAWRRVTDTQYF	TGTGCCAGCACCGCTTGGAGGAGGGTCACAGATACGCAGTATTTT
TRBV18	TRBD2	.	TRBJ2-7	CASSRSGSDEQYF	TGTGCCAGCTCCCGTAGCGGGAGCGACGAGCAGTACTTC
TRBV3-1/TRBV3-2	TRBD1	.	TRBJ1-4	CASSPLGTEGNEKLFF	TGTGCCAGCAGCCCGTTAGGGACAGAAGGGAATGAAAAACTGTTTTTT
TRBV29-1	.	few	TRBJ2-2	CSVVAQGTGELFF	TGCAGCGTTGTTGCGCAGGGAACCGGGGAGCTGTTTTTT
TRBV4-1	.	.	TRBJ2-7	CASSQVGGTGSYEQYF	TGCGCCAGCAGCCAAGTGGGGGGGACAGGCAGCTACGAGCAGTACTTC
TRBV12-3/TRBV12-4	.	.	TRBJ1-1	CASRQGLNTEAFF	TGTGCCAGCAGACAGGGTTTGAACACTGAAGCTTTCTTT
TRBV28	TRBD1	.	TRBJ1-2	CASSTAGQGTHLYGYTF	TGTGCCAGCAGTACCGCGGGACAGGGGACCCATCTCTATGGCTACACCTTC
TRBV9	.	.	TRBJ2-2	CASSGPGGPATGELFF	TGTGCCAGCAGCGGACCCGGGGGGCCGGCCACCGGGGAGCTGTTTTTT
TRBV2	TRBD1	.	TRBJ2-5	CASRSGQGRLETQYF	TGTGCCAGCAGGTCCGGACAGGGTCGGTTAGAGACCCAGTACTTC
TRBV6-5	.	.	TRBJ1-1	CASSYGRLNTEAFF	TGTGCCAGCAGTTACGGCAGGCTGAACACTGAAGCTTTCTTT
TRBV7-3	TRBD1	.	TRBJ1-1	CASSSGGILTEAFF	TGTGCCAGCAGCTCAGGGGGAATACTGACTGAAGCTTTCTTT
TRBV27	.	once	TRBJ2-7	CASSSGSTYEQYF	TGTGCCAGCAGCAGCGGGTCGACCTACGAGCAGTACTTC
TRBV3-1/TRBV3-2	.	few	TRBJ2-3	CASSQDRWRDGTDTQYF	TGTGCCAGCAGCCAAGATAGGTGGAGGGACGGCACAGATACGCAGTATTTT
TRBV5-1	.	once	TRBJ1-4	CASSRSGTLNEKLFF	TGCGCCAGCAGCCGTTCCGGGACACTCAATGAAAAACTGTTTTTT
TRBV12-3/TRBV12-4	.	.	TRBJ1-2	CASSRAGGYTF	TGTGCCAGCAGTCGAGCGGGTGGCTACACCTTC
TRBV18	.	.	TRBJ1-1	CASSPWQAGVEAFF	TGTGCCAGCTCACCGTGGCAGGCGGGGGTTGAAGCTTTCTTT
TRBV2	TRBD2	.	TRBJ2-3	CASRVGTSGYTDTQYF	TGTGCCAGCAGGGTCGGGACTAGCGGATACACAGATACGCAGTATTTT
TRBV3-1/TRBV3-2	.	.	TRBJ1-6	CASSPGGENSPLHF	TGTGCCAGCAGCCCCGGGGGGGAGAATTCACCCCTCCACTTT
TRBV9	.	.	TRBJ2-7	CASSVAGSAAEQYF	TGTGCCAGCAGCGTAGCAGGCTCCGCCGCGGAGCAGTACTTC
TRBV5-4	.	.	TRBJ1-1	CASSLGGTASTEAFF	TGTGCCAGCAGCTTGGGAGGGACTGCTTCCACTGAAGCTTTCTTT
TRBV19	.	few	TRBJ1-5	CASTGQGHQPQHF	TGTGCCAGTACTGGGCAGGGGCATCAGCCCCAGCATTTT
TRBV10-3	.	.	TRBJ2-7	CAISGGQAYEQYF	TGTGCCATCAGTGGGGGGCAAGCCTACGAGCAGTACTTC
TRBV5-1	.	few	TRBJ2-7	CASSLTPQGTSYEQYF	TGCGCCAGCAGCCTAACGCCACAGGGAACCTCCTACGAGCAGTACTTC
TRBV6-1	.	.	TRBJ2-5	CASSDATLAQYF	TGTGCCAGCAGTGACGCGACTCTGGCCCAGTACTTC
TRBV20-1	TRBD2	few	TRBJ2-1	CSASAGVKQFF	TGCAGTGCATCAGCGGGAGTAAAGCAGTTCTTC
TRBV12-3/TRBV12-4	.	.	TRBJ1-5	CASSLRQFRPQHF	TGTGCCAGCAGTCTCAGACAGTTCCGGCCCCAGCATTTT
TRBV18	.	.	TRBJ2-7	CASSQSDSREQYF	TGTGCCAGCTCCCAGAGTGACAGTCGGGAGCAGTACTTC
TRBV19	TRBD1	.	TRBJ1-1	CASSIVGDRVPEAFF	TGTGCCAGTAGTATCGTAGGGGACAGGGTCCCCGAAGCTTTCTTT
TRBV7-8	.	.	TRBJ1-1	CASSLTGSTEAFF	TGTGCCAGCAGCTTAACGGGAAGCACTGAAGCTTTCTTT
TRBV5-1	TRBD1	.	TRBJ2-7	CASSLDTGGEQYF	TGCGCCAGCAGCTTGGATACAGGGGGCGAGCAGTACTTC
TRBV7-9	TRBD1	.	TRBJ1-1	CASSLPGGGQGNTEAFF	TGTGCCAGCAGCTTACCCGGAGGGGGACAGGGGAACACTGAAGCTTTCTTT
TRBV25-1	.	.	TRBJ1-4	CASSDPGASAYNEKLFF	TGTGCCAGCAGTGACCCAGGGGCGTCGGCTTATAATGAAAAACTGTTTTTT
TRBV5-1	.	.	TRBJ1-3	CASSLGHGNTIYF	TGCGCCAGCAGCTTGGGACACGGAAACACCATATATTTT
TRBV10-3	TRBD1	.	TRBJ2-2	CAISESGQGRVRLGRELFF	TGTGCCATCAGTGAGTCAGGACAGGGGCGAGTGAGACTCGGGAGGGAGCTGTTTTTT
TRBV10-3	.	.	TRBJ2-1	CAIGDGYNEQFF	TGTGCCATCGGAGACGGATACAATGAGCAGTTCTTC
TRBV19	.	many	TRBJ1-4	CASRGGGYTTNEKLFF	TGTGCCAGTAGGGGCGGGGGTTATACAACTAATGAAAAACTGTTTTTT
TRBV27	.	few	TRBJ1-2	CASSDPGREGYGYTF	TGTGCCAGCAGTGACCCGGGCAGGGAAGGCTATGGCTACACCTTC
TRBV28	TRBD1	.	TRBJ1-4	CASSLTWDRVATNEKLFF	TGTGCCAGCAGTTTGACGTGGGACAGGGTAGCAACTAATGAAAAACTGTTTTTT
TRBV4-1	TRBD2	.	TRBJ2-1	CASSRGREGPNEQFF	TGCGCCAGCAGCCGTGGGAGGGAGGGTCCCAATGAGCAGTTCTTC
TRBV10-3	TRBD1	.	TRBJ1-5	CAVRQGAGQPQHF	TGTGCCGTAAGACAGGGGGCAGGTCAGCCCCAGCATTTT
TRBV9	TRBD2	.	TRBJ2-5	CASSTGLAGKETQYF	TGTGCCAGCAGCACGGGACTAGCGGGAAAAGAGACCCAGTACTTC
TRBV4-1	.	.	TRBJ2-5	CASSRLPGLSETQYF	TGCGCCAGCAGCCGGCTACCGGGACTCTCGGAGACCCAGTACTTC
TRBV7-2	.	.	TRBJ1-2	CASSLEGIGNYGYTF	TGTGCCAGCAGCTTAGAGGGGATAGGGAACTATGGCTACACCTTC
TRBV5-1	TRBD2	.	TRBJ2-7	CASSMAGVYEQYF	TGCGCCAGCAGCATGGCGGGAGTCTACGAGCAGTACTTC
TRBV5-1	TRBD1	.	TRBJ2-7	CASSLGQGADEQYF	TGCGCCAGCAGCTTGGGACAGGGGGCGGATGAGCAGTACTTC
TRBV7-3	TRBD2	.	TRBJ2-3	CASSFLAGGVTDTQYF	TGTGCCAGCAGCTTCCTAGCGGGGGGAGTCACAGATACGCAGTATTTT
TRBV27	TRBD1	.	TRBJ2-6	CASSQDRAVSGANVLTF	TGTGCCAGCAGCCAAGACAGGGCGGTCTCTGGGGCCAACGTCCTGACTTTC
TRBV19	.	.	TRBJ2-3	CASSITGYPNRDTQYF	TGTGCCAGTAGTATCACAGGGTACCCTAACAGGGATACGCAGTATTTT
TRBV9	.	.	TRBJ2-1	CASSVQGSYNEQFF	TGTGCCAGCAGCGTTCAGGGCTCCTACAATGAGCAGTTCTTC